This T cell receptor (beta chain) is drawn from a study of CD4 T cells in relation to SARS-CoV-2 and coronaviruses. On the study more broadly: Negative control cultures got HIV-1 Nef peptides or no peptide.

V was pared by 5 bases and J by 8 bases, with 12 bases between. The CDR3 is 12 residues long. The germline CDR1 and CDR2 sequences are MDHEN and SYDVKM. TCRdb's table, derived via immunoSEQ multiplex PCR, lists solely in-frame clones and lacks some. Among under 25,000 clones listed, around four fifths were seen once. Study conclusions and caveats: In roughly two thirds of donors, memory CD4+ clonotypes crossrecognized SARS-CoV-2 and at least one common cold coronavirus spike. Crossreactivity was assessed only for spike protein, not other viral proteins.

Note on this clone: What it binds is not known.

CD4+ T cells from unexposed donors were obtained before the COVID-19 pandemic (2011-2018). Isolation of CD4+ T cells took place after 10 days in culture. Material: CD4+ T cells from PBMCs, cultured in vitro. The chain uses TRBV28 and TRBJ1-2, with D unresolved. The receptor was isolated from a human donor in good health. CDR3 nucleotides: TGTGCCAGCAGTCCCTACCTGGGCGGCTACACCTTC. As protein: CASSPYLGGYTF.